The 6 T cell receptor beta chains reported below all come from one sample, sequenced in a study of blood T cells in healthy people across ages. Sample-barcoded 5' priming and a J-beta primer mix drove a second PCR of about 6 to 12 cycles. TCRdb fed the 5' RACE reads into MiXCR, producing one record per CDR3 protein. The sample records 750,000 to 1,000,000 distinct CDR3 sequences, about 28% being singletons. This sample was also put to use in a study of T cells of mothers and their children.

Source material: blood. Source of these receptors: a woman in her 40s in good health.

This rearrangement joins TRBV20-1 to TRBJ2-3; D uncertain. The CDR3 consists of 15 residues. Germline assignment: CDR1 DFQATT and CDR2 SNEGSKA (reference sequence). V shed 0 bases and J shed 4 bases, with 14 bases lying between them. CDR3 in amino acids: CSARDSATPADTQYF. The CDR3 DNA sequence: TGCAGTGCTAGAGATTCGGCTACCCCAGCAGATACGCAGTATTTT.

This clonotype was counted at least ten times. CDR3 in amino acids: CASSLGFRETQYF. Here the CDR3 DNA reads TGTGCCAGCAGCTTAGGGTTCAGGGAGACCCAGTACTTC. V usage is TRBV7-9 and J usage is TRBJ2-5; D gene ambiguous. The germline V and J ends were trimmed by 1 base and 5 bases, with 8 bases remaining between them. CDR1 and CDR2 from the germline V gene are SEHNR and FQNEAQ (reference sequence). The CDR3 covers 13 residues.

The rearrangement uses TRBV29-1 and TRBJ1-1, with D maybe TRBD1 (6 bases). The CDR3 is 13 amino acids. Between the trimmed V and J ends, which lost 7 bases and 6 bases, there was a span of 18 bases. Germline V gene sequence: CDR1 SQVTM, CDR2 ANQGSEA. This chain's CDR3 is CSAGKGVVAEAFF. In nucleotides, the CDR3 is TGCAGCGCCGGAAAGGGGGTGGTGGCTGAAGCTTTCTTT. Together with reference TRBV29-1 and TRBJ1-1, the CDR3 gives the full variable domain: SAVISQKPSRDICQRGTSLTIQCQVDSQVTMMFWYRQQPGQSLTLIATANQGSEATYESGFVIDKFPISRPNLTFSTLTVSNMSPEDSSIYLCSAGKGVVAEAFFGQGTRLTVV.

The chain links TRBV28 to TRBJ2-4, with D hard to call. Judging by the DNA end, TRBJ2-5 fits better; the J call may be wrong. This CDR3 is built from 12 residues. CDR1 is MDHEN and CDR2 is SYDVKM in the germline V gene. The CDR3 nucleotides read TGTGCCAGCAGTTTTTTTGGGGAGACCCAGTACTTC. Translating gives CASSFFGETQYF.

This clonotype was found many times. CDR3 protein: CASSQVTTQDRGAYTF. CDR3 coding DNA: TGTGCCAGCAGCCAAGTCACCACTCAGGACAGGGGAGCCTACACCTTC. This chain links TRBV4-2 with TRBJ1-2; 9 bases are a match to TRBD1. J gave up 10 bases and V 1 base, and 13 bases lay outside the gene matches. Per germline, CDR1 LGHNA and CDR2 YNFKEQ. The CDR3 is 16 residues long.

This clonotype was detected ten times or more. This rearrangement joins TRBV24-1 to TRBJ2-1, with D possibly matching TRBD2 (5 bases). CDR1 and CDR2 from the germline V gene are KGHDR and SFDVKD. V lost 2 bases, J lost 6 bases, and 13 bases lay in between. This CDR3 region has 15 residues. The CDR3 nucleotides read TGTGCCACCAGTGATTCAGTTCTACGGGGCAATGAGCAGTTCTTC. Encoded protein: CATSDSVLRGNEQFF.